The 32 T cell receptor beta chains below come from one sample, sequenced in a study of identical twins. TCRdb processed the 5' RACE reads anew with MiXCR; each CDR3 protein has one entry. The profile covers some 460,000 distinct CDR3 sequences, with 12% to 15% appearing a single time and 0.52% taken by the ten largest. This sample was also put to use in a study of yellow fever vaccine responses in identical twins.

Sequenced: CD4+ T cells sorted from blood. These TCRs come from a woman between 18 and 30 years old in good health.

This clonotype has a count of ten or more. This rearrangement joins TRBV5-1 to TRBJ2-1, with 11 bases that match TRBD2. Losses at the gene ends were 6 bases for V and 2 bases for J; bases not matched to a gene: 4. The length of the CDR3 is 15 residues. Per germline, CDR1 SGHRS and CDR2 YFSETQ. CDR3 nucleotides: TGCGCCAGCAAAAAGACTAGCGGGACCTACAATGAGCAGTTCTTC. This translates into CASKKTSGTYNEQFF.

Here the CDR3 reads CASTRIRADTGELFF. For the CDR3, the DNA is TGTGCCAGTACAAGGATAAGGGCGGACACCGGGGAGCTGTTTTTT. The chain links TRBV28 to TRBJ2-2; D not resolved. V was clipped by 9 bases and J by 3 bases, with 17 bases between them. The CDR3 length is 15 residues. The germline V gene has CDR1 MDHEN and CDR2 SYDVKM.

The V gene is TRBV20-1, the J gene TRBJ2-3; 11 positions agree with TRBD2. Germline V gives CDR1 DFQATT, CDR2 SNEGSKA (reference sequence). The CDR3 length is 16 residues. The junction had 4 bases not matched to a gene; V was cut back by 0 bases and J by 2 bases. CDR3 sequence (DNA): TGCAGTGCTAGAGATTATAGCGGGGGGGACACAGATACGCAGTATTTT. Translated, it gives CSARDYSGGDTDTQYF.

This chain links TRBV20-1 with TRBJ2-5, with 13 bases fitting TRBD2. This CDR3 has 13 residues. Trimming took 6 bases from V and 7 from J; bases not matched to a gene: 5. Germline V lookup: CDR1 DFQATT, CDR2 SNEGSKA (reference sequence). In DNA form, the CDR3 reads TGCAGTGCCGGGACTAGCGGGACCCGGACCCAGTACTTC. Translating gives CSAGTSGTRTQYF.

The chain has TRBV4-3 and TRBJ2-1; 7 positions match TRBD2. The germline V gene has CDR1 LGHNA and CDR2 YSLEER. V was clipped by 3 bases and J by 6 bases; unmatched bases: 8. The CDR3 consists of 15 residues. The CDR3 loop reads CASSHRPGGGNEQFF. CDR3 DNA sequence: TGCGCCAGCAGCCATAGGCCGGGAGGAGGCAATGAGCAGTTCTTC.

V usage is TRBV2 and J usage is TRBJ2-7, with D possibly matching TRBD2 (5 bases). This CDR3 is built from 13 residues. Germline CDR1 SNHLY, CDR2 FYNNEI. Trimming took off 6 bases at V and 2 bases at J, with 11 bases between the two ends. CDR3 bases: TGTGCCAGCAGCCCCAGCGGCGCCTACGAGCAGTACTTC. Protein product: CASSPSGAYEQYF.

The V and J genes are TRBV5-1 and TRBJ2-2, with TRBD1 matching 7 bases. The CDR3 is 15 residues long. Germline values: CDR1 SGHRS, CDR2 YFSETQ. The ends lost 2 bases at V and 4 bases at J; junction bases unmatched: 5. The CDR3, as DNA: TGCGCCAGCAGCTTCCGGACAGGAGCCACCGGGGAGCTGTTTTTT. The encoded protein is CASSFRTGATGELFF.

V gene TRBV5-1 combines with J gene TRBJ2-7; 9 bases line up with TRBD2. This CDR3 has 14 amino acids. Germline V lookup: CDR1 SGHRS, CDR2 YFSETQ. The V and J ends lost 0 bases and 4 bases, in that order; junction bases with no gene match: 2. CDR3 in DNA: TGCGCCAGCAGCTTGGATAGCGGGAGATACGAGCAGTACTTC. Amino acid sequence: CASSLDSGRYEQYF.

This clonotype was counted many times. This chain uses TRBV5-1 with TRBJ2-7, with 8 nucleotides matching TRBD1. The CDR3 is 13 amino acids. Germline V gene sequence: CDR1 SGHRS, CDR2 YFSETQ. Trimming took 4 bases from V and 5 from J; bases not matched to a gene: 5. CDR3 region: CASSPTGVHEQYF. The CDR3 DNA reads TGCGCCAGCAGCCCGACAGGGGTCCACGAGCAGTACTTC.

V usage is TRBV7-3 and J usage is TRBJ2-1; D is tentatively TRBD1 or TRBD2 (6 bases each). The CDR3 contains 16 residues. Germline CDR1 SGHTA, CDR2 FQGTGA. Trimming shortened V by 3 bases and J by 2 bases, and 14 bases separated the two germline ends. In DNA, the CDR3 is TGTGCCAGCAGCTTTAAGGGGGGTCTTACCTACAATGAGCAGTTCTTC. Encoded protein: CASSFKGGLTYNEQFF.

This clonotype has a handful of counts. CDR3 residues: CSARDLGWVDSYEQYF. The CDR3 DNA follows: TGCAGTGCTAGAGATCTGGGGTGGGTAGACTCCTACGAGCAGTACTTC. The rearrangement links TRBV20-1 to TRBJ2-7; D call uncertain. This CDR3 has 16 residues. V dropped 0 bases and J dropped 0 bases, with 15 bases sitting between them. The germline gives CDR1 DFQATT, CDR2 SNEGSKA (reference sequence).

CDR3 sequence: CASKKTGTATYEQYF. CDR3 nucleotides: TGCGCCAGCAAGAAAACCGGGACAGCAACCTACGAGCAGTACTTC. The chain has TRBV5-1 and TRBJ2-7, with 7 bases that match TRBD1. V gave up 6 bases and J gave up 2 bases; unmatched junction bases: 11. This CDR3 contains 15 residues. Germline V gene sequence: CDR1 SGHRS, CDR2 YFSETQ.

This clonotype has more than one count but fewer than ten. The V call is TRBV11-2, the J call TRBJ2-1, with 9 bases that match TRBD2. Germline CDR1 SGHAT, CDR2 FQNNGV. The CDR3 runs to 18 residues. V was pared by 0 bases and J by 1 base, with 7 bases of the junction left unmatched. As DNA, the CDR3 is TGTGCCAGCAGCTTAGATGGGCTAGCGGGGACATCCTACAATGAGCAGTTCTTC. Its protein is CASSLDGLAGTSYNEQFF.

The CDR3 DNA sequence: TGTGCCAGCAGACTACTCGGACAGACAGATACGCAGTATTTT. Protein sequence: CASRLLGQTDTQYF. The rearrangement joins TRBV2 to TRBJ2-3, with D possibly matching TRBD1 (6 bases). The germline V gene has CDR1 SNHLY and CDR2 FYNNEI. With 6 bases removed from V and 3 bases from J, the gap between germline ends came to 13 bases. CDR3 length equals 14 residues.

The chain employs TRBV20-1 and TRBJ1-2; 10 bases are a match to TRBD1. The CDR3 totals 14 residues. The J segment lost 5 bases and the V segment lost 6 bases, leaving 9 bases of the junction unmatched. Germline V gives CDR1 DFQATT, CDR2 SNEGSKA (reference sequence). The CDR3 region is CSAHDRGLKYGYTF. The DNA for the CDR3 is TGCAGTGCCCACGACAGGGGGCTGAAATATGGCTACACCTTC.

This chain links TRBV5-1 with TRBJ2-7, with no clear D. The V and J ends lost 0 bases and 10 bases respectively, with 14 bases between them. This CDR3 is 13 amino acids long. The germline gives CDR1 SGHRS, CDR2 YFSETQ. The CDR3 region is CASSLERSARQYF. In nucleotides, the CDR3 is TGCGCCAGCAGCTTGGAAAGGTCGGCCAGACAGTACTTC.

The rearrangement links TRBV11-2 to TRBJ2-5, with TRBD2 identical over 13 bases. J was trimmed by 2 bases and V by 5 bases; bases with no gene match: 20. Germline CDR1 and CDR2: SGHAT and FQNNGV. The CDR3 runs 21 residues. CDR3: CASSIWTSGSSQQYRQETQYF. The CDR3 DNA follows: TGTGCCAGCAGCATCTGGACTAGCGGGAGTTCCCAGCAATACCGACAAGAGACCCAGTACTTC.

Only a few counts were recorded for this clonotype. The rearrangement links TRBV5-1 to TRBJ2-7, with D unclear. CDR1 is SGHRS, CDR2 YFSETQ, per germline. Trimming pared 2 bases from V and 2 bases from J, leaving 20 bases between. CDR3 length: 17 amino acids. For the CDR3, the DNA is TGCGCCAGCAGCTTACCCCCCGTTGGGGTAATCCCCTACGAGCAGTACTTC. This codes for CASSLPPVGVIPYEQYF.

The chain has TRBV5-1 and TRBJ2-5, with unresolved D. The ends were cut back, 0 bases at V and 1 base at J, with 7 bases in the middle. The V gene's germline CDR1 is SGHRS and CDR2 YFSETQ. The CDR3 consists of 14 residues. The CDR3, as DNA: TGCGCCAGCAGCTTGGCGCCACTCCAAGAGACCCAGTACTTC. As protein: CASSLAPLQETQYF.

This clonotype was recorded at least ten times. DNA for the CDR3: TGTGCCAGCAGCCCGGACGGCTATAGCAATCAGCCCCAGCATTTT. It codes for CASSPDGYSNQPQHF. This chain joins TRBV7-9 and TRBJ1-5; unclear D gene. Germline loops: CDR1 SEHNR, CDR2 FQNEAQ (reference sequence). Trimming removed 5 bases from V and 0 bases from J, with 11 bases in between. This CDR3 contains 15 residues.

The gene calls are TRBV28 and TRBJ1-2; a weak D match, TRBD1 (6 bases). CDR1 is MDHEN and CDR2 is SYDVKM in the germline V gene. The V and J ends lost 7 bases and 4 bases respectively, with 10 bases between them. The CDR3 loop spans 12 amino acids. The CDR3 reads CASIQGIYGYTF. The CDR3 DNA follows: TGTGCCAGCATCCAGGGGATCTATGGCTACACCTTC.

DNA for the CDR3: TGCGCCAGCAGCCCGGGCGGGACAGGGGACTACGAGCAGTACTTC. Translating gives CASSPGGTGDYEQYF. V gene TRBV5-1 combines with J gene TRBJ2-7; 10 bases fit TRBD1. The CDR3 extends over 15 amino acids. Germline CDR1 reads SGHRS; CDR2 reads YFSETQ. J was trimmed by 3 bases and V by 4 bases; bases with no gene match: 7.

This clonotype occurred many times. DNA of the CDR3: TGCAGTGCTAGAGCTGGAGAGACCCAGTACTTC. It is translated as CSARAGETQYF. The rearrangement links TRBV20-1 to TRBJ2-5; D is ambiguous. Germline values: CDR1 DFQATT, CDR2 SNEGSKA (reference sequence). V gave up 1 base and J gave up 4 bases, with 4 bases separating them. The CDR3 consists of 11 residues.

This clonotype was detected a few times. V is TRBV3-1 and J is TRBJ2-4; D is uncertain. CDR1 is LGHDT, CDR2 YNNKEL, per germline (reference sequence). V lost 0 bases to trimming and J lost 10 bases, with 4 bases between them. The CDR3 spans 11 residues. CDR3 protein: CASSQDAIQYF. The CDR3 nucleotides are TGTGCCAGCAGCCAAGACGCGATTCAGTACTTC.

The rearrangement uses TRBV20-1 and TRBJ2-3; D might be TRBD1 (5 bases). Per the germline V gene, CDR1 is DFQATT and CDR2 is SNEGSKA (reference sequence). CDR3 length: 16 amino acids. With 0 bases removed from V and 6 bases from J, the gap between germline ends came to 19 bases. The CDR3 here is CSAREGGVGAPDTQYF. The CDR3, as DNA: TGCAGTGCTAGAGAGGGCGGAGTTGGGGCTCCGGATACGCAGTATTTT.

Only a few counts were recorded for this clonotype. The chain recombines TRBV28 with TRBJ1-5, with 7 bases lining up with TRBD1. The V gene's germline CDR1 is MDHEN and CDR2 SYDVKM. The V and J ends lost 3 bases and 2 bases, in that order; junction bases with no gene match: 10. The CDR3 extends over 17 amino acids. The CDR3 nucleotides are TGTGCCAGCAGTTTCGCAGACAGGGTAATACGCAATCAGCCCCAGCATTTT. It is translated as CASSFADRVIRNQPQHF.

The rearrangement joins TRBV29-1 to TRBJ2-3, with 11 bases identical to TRBD1. The trim removed 4 bases at V and 3 bases at J, leaving 0 bases unmatched. The CDR3 sequence is 13 residues long. Per germline, CDR1 SQVTM and CDR2 ANQGSEA. DNA of the CDR3: TGCAGCGTTGGGGACAGGGGGACAGATACGCAGTATTTT. Amino acid sequence: CSVGDRGTDTQYF.

Note on this clonotype: The junction departs from germline at one end; a sequencing error may be responsible. V usage is TRBV19 and J usage is TRBJ1-2; perhaps TRBD1 as D (5 bases). The germline gives CDR1 LNHDA, CDR2 SQIVND (reference sequence). The length of the CDR3 is 13 residues. In DNA, the CDR3 is TGTACCAGTAGAACTAGGGGTGCGGATGGCTACACCTTC. As protein: CTSRTRGADGYTF.

Only a few counts were recorded for this clonotype. The chain joins TRBV7-2 to TRBJ2-5; maybe TRBD1 (6 bases). Germline assignment: CDR1 SGHTA and CDR2 FQGNSA. The CDR3 contains 15 residues. Trimming shortened V by 3 bases and J by 4 bases, and 15 bases separated the two germline ends. The CDR3 spells CASSFGRGKIETQYF. CDR3 DNA sequence: TGTGCCAGCAGCTTCGGCAGGGGAAAGATAGAGACCCAGTACTTC. Drawing the rest from reference TRBV7-2 and TRBJ2-5, the complete variable domain is GAGVSQSPSNKVTEKGKDVELRCDPISGHTALYWYRQSLGQGLEFLIYFQGNSAPDKSGLPSDRFSAERTGGSVSTLTIQRTQQEDSAVYLCASSFGRGKIETQYFGPGTRLLVL.

This clonotype was recorded a few times. This chain uses TRBV7-8 with TRBJ2-1, with D unresolved. Germline CDR1 and CDR2: SGHVS and FQNEAQ. This CDR3 is 14 amino acids long. V was trimmed by 5 bases and J by 5 bases, leaving 13 bases between them. The CDR3 sequence: CASSPTEVDNEQFF. As DNA, the CDR3 is TGTGCCAGCAGCCCAACTGAGGTGGACAATGAGCAGTTCTTC.

This clonotype appeared a few times. J is TRBJ2-7 and V is TRBV15; 11 nucleotides match TRBD2. CDR1 LNHNV and CDR2 YYDKDF come from the germline V gene (reference sequence). The V gene end was trimmed by 1 base and the J gene end by 2 bases; junction bases not matched to a gene: 4. The CDR3 has 16 residues. CDR3: CATSRVGTSGTYEQYF. CDR3 DNA sequence: TGTGCCACCAGCAGAGTGGGGACTAGCGGCACCTACGAGCAGTACTTC.

At least ten counts were recorded for this clonotype. This chain links TRBV11-2 with TRBJ2-3; D uncertain. The CDR3 totals 14 residues. Germline V lookup: CDR1 SGHAT, CDR2 FQNNGV. Trimming pared 5 bases from V and 4 bases from J, leaving 13 bases between. CDR3 residues: CASSPTPTADTQYF. The CDR3 coding sequence is TGTGCCAGCAGCCCGACCCCGACCGCAGATACGCAGTATTTT.